This note documents a single T cell receptor beta chain sequence. Its antigen is not identified. These data originate in a study of blood T cells in healthy people across ages. About the research overall: Template switching captured about one barcoded beta molecule per two T cells. Study-wide findings and caveats: Underestimates were what the diversity estimates from one million T cells were considered to be.

A second PCR of roughly 7 to 11 cycles used a sample-barcoded 5' primer and a J-beta primer mix. TCRdb re-derived calls from the 5' RACE reads in MiXCR, one entry per CDR3 protein. The sample includes about 800,000 distinct CDR3 sequences, over 45% seen only once; the top ten take about 20%. The donors, all healthy, were Caucasians living in Russia, aged roughly 6 to 90. Researchers collected 9.5 to 10 milliliters of peripheral blood from every single donor. The germline V gene encodes CDR1 MNHNY and CDR2 SVGAGI (reference sequence). The CDR3 contains 17 residues. The V gene lost 7 bases and the J gene lost 2 bases, with 23 bases spanning the gap.

The J gene is TRBJ1-2, the V gene TRBV6-6, with no clear D. This sequence was found in a man aged 25-45 years in good health. Sequenced input: blood. CDR3 coding DNA: TGTGCCAGCAACCCGAGGGCGGCAGCCCCAAGCAACTATGGCTACACCTTC. Amino acids: CASNPRAAAPSNYGYTF.